A single sample gave rise to the 16 T cell receptor beta chains below, sequenced in a study of blood T cell repertoires in COVID-19. Produced via immunoSEQ multiplex PCR; TCRdb's table is partial and in-frame only. The sample includes roughly 190,000 clones, more than 75% of them seen just once. The sample consisted of peripheral blood. Receptors were obtained from a woman in her fifties or sixties with active or convalescent COVID-19.

The genes are TRBV9 and TRBJ2-3; 7 bases are a match to TRBD1. Per the germline V gene, CDR1 is SGDLS and CDR2 is YYNGEE. The CDR3 extends over 14 amino acids. J was trimmed by 3 bases and V by 3 bases; bases with no gene match: 4. The CDR3 region is CASSAATGTDTQYF. In DNA, the CDR3 is TGTGCCAGCAGCGCCGCGACAGGGACAGATACGCAGTATTTT.

This rearrangement joins TRBV5-6 to TRBJ1-1; D is perhaps TRBD1 (5 bases). Trimming took 2 bases from V and 0 from J, leaving 14 bases between them. CDR3 length equals 16 residues. Per germline, CDR1 SGHDT and CDR2 YYEEEE. CDR3: CASSFRAGAMNTEAFF. The DNA of the CDR3 is TGTGCCAGCAGCTTCAGGGCAGGAGCCATGAACACTGAAGCTTTCTTT.

This chain links TRBV12-3 or TRBV12-4 with TRBJ1-6; D is possibly TRBD1 (5 bases). The CDR3 length is 13 residues. V lost 3 bases and J 12 bases, leaving 12 bases between the germline ends. The CDR3 bases are TGTGCCAGCAGTTTCGGTCCGGACAAACCCCTCCACTTT. Amino acids: CASSFGPDKPLHF.

J is TRBJ2-6 and V is TRBV12-3 or TRBV12-4; tentatively, D is TRBD1 (5 bases). V was pared by 6 bases and J by 8 bases, with 11 bases between. The length of the CDR3 is 13 residues. DNA for the CDR3: TGTGCCAGCAGCCCACAGGAATCCAACGTCCTGACTTTC. Amino acid sequence: CASSPQESNVLTF.

J is TRBJ2-1 and V is TRBV6-5; D ambiguous. V was shortened by 6 bases and J by 5 bases, with 11 bases between the two germline ends. The CDR3 is 13 residues long. Germline V gene lookup returns CDR1 MNHEY and CDR2 SVGAGI. The CDR3, as DNA: TGTGCCAGCAGGCCCTTTAGAAACAATGAGCAGTTCTTC. Protein sequence: CASRPFRNNEQFF.

J is TRBJ2-1 and V is TRBV5-4, with 9 bases matching TRBD2. CDR1 is SGHNT, CDR2 YYREEE, per germline (reference sequence). The CDR3 totals 15 residues. V shed 2 bases and J 4 bases; nucleotides not matched to a gene: 4. DNA of the CDR3: TGTGCCAGCAGCTTTGAGCGGGAGGTATACAATGAGCAGTTCTTC. Translating gives CASSFEREVYNEQFF.

This chain links TRBV6-7 with TRBJ2-3, with TRBD2 identical over 10 bases. TRBV6-7 is annotated as an ORF whose role is uncertain. This CDR3 has 14 amino acids. With 7 bases clipped from V and 3 bases from J, the junction kept 4 bases outside the gene matches. CDR3 loop: CASKEREGTDTQYF. CDR3 nucleotides: TGTGCCAGCAAAGAGCGGGAGGGGACAGATACGCAGTATTTT.

The chain couples TRBV27 to TRBJ1-5; D not certain. Germline loops: CDR1 MNHEY, CDR2 SMNVEV (reference sequence). The CDR3 is 8 residues long. CDR3 sequence (DNA): TGTGTAATTCAGCCCCAGCATTTT. Amino acid sequence: CVIQPQHF.

The CDR3 reads CASSPSDSYEQYF. The CDR3 region has the DNA TGTGCCAGCTCACCGAGCGACTCCTACGAGCAGTACTTC. The J gene is TRBJ2-7, the V gene TRBV18; no clear D. The CDR3 spans 13 residues. Trimming stripped 3 bases from V and 0 bases from J, with 6 bases between. The germline gives CDR1 KGHSH, CDR2 LQKENI.

The V gene is TRBV7-2, the J gene TRBJ2-7; possible D gene TRBD1, 5 bases. CDR3 size: 16 residues. V was shortened by 5 bases and J by 2 bases, with 19 bases between the two germline ends. Germline loops: CDR1 SGHTA, CDR2 FQGNSA. The CDR3 loop reads CASSENGRVPTYEQYF. The CDR3 DNA reads as TGTGCCAGCAGCGAGAACGGCAGGGTCCCTACCTACGAGCAGTACTTC.

The chain links TRBV12-3 or TRBV12-4 to TRBJ1-3; D gene uncertain. The V and J ends lost 3 bases and 7 bases respectively, with 10 bases between them. The CDR3 consists of 13 residues. CDR3 in amino acids: CASSFVGRNTIYF. For the CDR3, the DNA is TGTGCCAGCAGTTTCGTAGGGAGGAACACCATATATTTT.

This clone appeared a single time. The chain has TRBV2 and TRBJ1-4, with TRBD1 identical over 9 bases. CDR3 size: 15 residues. J lost 7 bases, V lost 5 bases, and 8 bases had no gene match. CDR1 is SNHLY and CDR2 is FYNNEI in the germline V gene. In nucleotides, the CDR3 is TGTGCCAGCAGTCTAACAGGGGGCGAGAGTGAAAAACTGTTTTTT. It specifies CASSLTGGESEKLFF.

The CDR3 bases are TGTGCCAGCAGTTTATTCGTCAATCAGCCCCAGCATTTT. Translating it yields CASSLFVNQPQHF. The chain recombines TRBV28 with TRBJ1-5; D gene ambiguous. V was pared by 1 base and J by 3 bases, with 4 bases between. Germline CDR1 reads MDHEN; CDR2 reads SYDVKM. The CDR3 spans 13 residues.

V gene TRBV5-6 combines with J gene TRBJ1-2, with 7 bases fitting TRBD1. With 4 bases clipped from V and 5 bases from J, the junction kept 5 bases outside the gene matches. The CDR3 is 13 amino acids. Germline CDR1 SGHDT, CDR2 YYEEEE. CDR3 amino acids: CASSPGQTYGYTF. For the CDR3, the DNA is TGTGCCAGCAGCCCGGGACAGACTTATGGCTACACCTTC.

The gene calls are TRBV4-3 and TRBJ2-1; TRBD2 agrees at 13 bases. This CDR3 is 20 amino acids long. CDR1 is LGHNA, CDR2 YSLEER, per germline. V was pared by 1 base and J by 0 bases, with 9 bases of the junction left unmatched. The CDR3 protein is CASSQARALAGGSSYNEQFF. The CDR3 bases are TGCGCCAGCAGCCAAGCTAGAGCACTAGCGGGGGGGAGCTCCTACAATGAGCAGTTCTTC.

The chain couples TRBV29-1 to TRBJ2-1; D possibly corresponds to TRBD2 (5 bases). Between the trimmed V and J ends, which lost 7 bases and 3 bases, there was a span of 16 bases. CDR3 length equals 14 residues. Germline lookup yields CDR1 SQVTM and CDR2 ANQGSEA. This chain's CDR3 is CSAARGVGYNEQFF. The CDR3 nucleotides read TGCAGCGCCGCTCGGGGAGTTGGCTACAATGAGCAGTTCTTC.